This TCR beta chain was observed in a study of a mutant IDH1 vaccine in newly diagnosed glioma (dated by TCRdb to the early 2020s). Background on the whole study: Eight vaccinations were administered to patients in weeks 1, 3, 5, 7, 11, 15, 19 and 23, corresponding to visits V03 through V10. Vaccination was initiated 4-6 weeks after radiotherapy alone, or concurrently with temozolomide cycles in the chemotherapy-containing groups. Of the 25 to 35 treated patients, about 62% were male and approximately 38% were female, and a mean age of roughly 40 years was recorded. Prior to enrollment, standard therapy consisting of radiotherapy alone, temozolomide alone, or radiochemotherapy with temozolomide had been administered to patients, with the combination being received by most patients. Peripheral blood was drawn at six visits: V03 (baseline), V05, V07, V10, V12 and V13. Longitudinal TCRB deep sequencing was done for 25 treated patients, wherever samples were available for exploratory analyses. Points the paper makes about the study in general: The authors noted that analyses of patient blood samples could not be reproduced because of sample limitations. Selection of PBMC samples for TCRB deep sequencing was based on availability. Immune responses induced by the vaccine were seen in roughly 95% of patients across multiple MHC alleles. Changes in the top peripheral T cell clonotypes picked up by TCRB sequencing did not appear to be linked to pseudoprogression.

Per the germline V gene, SGHRS is the CDR1 and YFSETQ is the CDR2. V loses 4 bases, J loses 7 bases, and the germline ends lie 11 bases apart. The CDR3 measures 12 amino acids from cysteine to phenylalanine. Left in the record is the CDR3 DNA by itself, 36 bases read in frame from the first base. The label giving this sample's time point can be read as: week 5, during vaccination. Each vaccine dose, consisting of 300 ug of a 20-mer mutant IDH1 peptide in Montanide, was administered subcutaneously with topical imiquimod. All donors had newly diagnosed IDH1-mutant astrocytomas of WHO grade 3 or 4 that showed loss of nuclear ATRX. The samples were drawn from NOA16, a multicentre, single-arm, open-label phase I trial in Germany that tested a mutant IDH1 peptide vaccine in humans for the first time. Genomic DNA for TCRB sequencing was isolated from EDTA blood with the DNeasy Blood and Tissue Kit. Receptor libraries were prepared by the immunoSEQ multiplex PCR assay. Rearranged TCR beta chain sequences were amplified using the hsTCRB Kit according to the manufacturer's protocol. TCRB libraries were sequenced on an Illumina MiSeq. The original methods were these. The proprietary platform of the kit vendor was used for demultiplexing, trimming and gene mapping. TCRdb mirrors the immuneACCESS table, restricted to in-frame sequences. Some clones are absent from its copies; in checked studies, under half trace to an unresolved V gene, and the reason for the others is unknown. The DNA was the basis for D and trimming; V, J and clone size are from that table. In all, the sample holds 45,000 to 60,000 clones, and around 80% of those were seen once. Of the sample, around 4.9% is held by the ten largest clones.

In this sample, this clone turned up once. Its antigen is currently not known. Base qualities are not provided; no much larger clone lies one nucleotide away. Recombination joined TRBV5-1 with TRBJ1-2; a weak D assignment points to TRBD1 (6 bases agree). The sample was PBMCs, taken from a glioma patient whose treatment included an IDH1 peptide vaccine. This receptor was obtained from a man aged 45-65 years with glioma. Here the CDR3 is given as CASSPGRGGYTF. The bases read TGCGCCAGCAGCCCCGGCAGGGGTGGCTACACCTTC.